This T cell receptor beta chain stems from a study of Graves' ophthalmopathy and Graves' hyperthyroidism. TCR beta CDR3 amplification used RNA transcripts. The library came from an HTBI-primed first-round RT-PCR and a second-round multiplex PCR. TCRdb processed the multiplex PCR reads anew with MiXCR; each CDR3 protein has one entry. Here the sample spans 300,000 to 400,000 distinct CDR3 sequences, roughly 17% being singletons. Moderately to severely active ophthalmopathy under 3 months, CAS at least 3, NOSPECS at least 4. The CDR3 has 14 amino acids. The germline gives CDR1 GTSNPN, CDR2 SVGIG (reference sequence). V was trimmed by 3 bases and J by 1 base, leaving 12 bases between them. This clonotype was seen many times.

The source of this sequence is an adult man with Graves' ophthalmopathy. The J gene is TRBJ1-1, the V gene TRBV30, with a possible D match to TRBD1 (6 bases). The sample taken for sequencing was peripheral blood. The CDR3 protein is CAWSTGQPNTEAFF. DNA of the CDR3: TGTGCCTGGAGCACAGGACAGCCGAACACTGAAGCTTTCTTT.